These 20 T cell receptor beta chains were sequenced from one sample in a study of brain T cells in children with intractable seizures. Assay: immunoSEQ multiplex PCR; the TCRdb copy retains only in-frame clones and omits some. The table shows roughly 110,000 clones, with around 94% occurring only once. Sequences were derived from peripheral blood, sampled at surgery. These receptors originate from a boy younger than two with hemimegalencephaly and intractable seizures.

This clone came up once. J is TRBJ2-1 and V is TRBV7-2, with TRBD2 matching over 7 bases. CDR1 is SGHTA and CDR2 is FQGNSA in the germline V gene. This CDR3 contains 13 residues. The ends lost 2 bases at V and 6 bases at J; junction bases unmatched: 1. CDR3 nucleotide sequence: TGTGCCAGCAGCTTATGGGGGGGCAATGAGCAGTTCTTC. It specifies CASSLWGGNEQFF.

The V and J genes are TRBV4-1 and TRBJ2-7; D might be TRBD2 (5 bases). The V gene lost 1 base and the J gene lost 2 bases, with 18 bases spanning the gap. The CDR3 consists of 17 residues. Germline-derived CDR1 and CDR2 are MGHRA and YSYEKL. The CDR3 DNA reads TGCGCCAGCAGCCAAGCGACTCTGGGAGCGGCCCCCTACGAGCAGTACTTC. This codes for CASSQATLGAAPYEQYF.

Only one count was recorded for this clone. V gene TRBV5-1 combines with J gene TRBJ1-6, with 8 nucleotides matching TRBD1. V dropped 4 bases and J dropped 10; count of bases not matched to a gene: 7. This CDR3 region has 14 residues. Looked up from germline, CDR1 is SGHRS and CDR2 is YFSETQ. Written as DNA, the CDR3 is TGCGCCAGCAGCGGACAGGGATCACGGTCACCCCTCCACTTT. Residues: CASSGQGSRSPLHF. Full variable domain (rest looked up from reference TRBV5-1 and TRBJ1-6): KAGVTQTPRYLIKTRGQQVTLSCSPISGHRSVSWYQQTPGQGLQFLFEYFSETQRNKGNFPGRFSGRQFSNSRSEMNVSTLELGDSALYLCASSGQGSRSPLHFGNGTRLTVT.

The CDR3 DNA sequence: TGCGCCAGCAGCTCTGCAGGAGGGGGCGAAAAACTGTTTTTT. This encodes CASSSAGGGEKLFF. J is TRBJ1-4 and V is TRBV5-1, with 7 bases that match TRBD1. This CDR3 comprises 14 residues. From germline, CDR1 is SGHRS and CDR2 YFSETQ. V dropped 3 bases and J dropped 8; count of bases not matched to a gene: 7.

V is TRBV18 and J is TRBJ2-3; 7 nucleotides align to TRBD1. Unmatched junction bases numbered 3, after V lost 3 bases and J lost 0 bases. The CDR3 totals 15 residues. CDR1 is KGHSH, CDR2 LQKENI, per germline. Here the CDR3 DNA reads TGTGCCAGCTCACCCCGACAGGGTAGCACAGATACGCAGTATTTT. The encoded protein is CASSPRQGSTDTQYF.

The chain recombines TRBV3-1 (or the pseudogene TRBV3-2) with TRBJ1-2; D call uncertain. The germline gives CDR1 LGHDT, CDR2 YNNKEL (reference sequence). There are 12 residues in the CDR3. V lost 2 bases, J lost 3 bases, and 4 bases lay in between. CDR3 coding DNA: TGTGCCAGCAGCCAAAGGGACTATGGCTACACCTTC. Its protein product is CASSQRDYGYTF.

The genes are TRBV27 and TRBJ1-1, with a weak D call TRBD1 (6 bases). V was shortened by 0 bases and J by 0 bases, with 17 bases between the two germline ends. The CDR3 contains 18 residues. Germline values: CDR1 MNHEY, CDR2 SMNVEV (reference sequence). The chain's CDR3 is CASSLSWFKGVMNTEAFF. For the CDR3, the DNA is TGTGCCAGCAGTTTATCCTGGTTTAAGGGGGTGATGAACACTGAAGCTTTCTTT.

The V gene is TRBV28, the J gene TRBJ2-5, with 7 bases lining up with TRBD1. This CDR3 comprises 15 residues. The V and J ends lost 2 bases and 2 bases, in that order; junction bases with no gene match: 5. Germline V gene data show CDR1 as MDHEN and CDR2 as SYDVKM. The CDR3, as DNA: TGTGCCAGCAGTTTAGTCGACAGGGCGCAAGAGACCCAGTACTTC. It encodes CASSLVDRAQETQYF.

The chain couples TRBV5-1 to TRBJ2-1, with D possibly matching TRBD1 (6 bases). CDR3 size: 15 residues. Germline V lookup: CDR1 SGHRS, CDR2 YFSETQ. V shed 4 bases and J shed 2 bases, with 13 bases lying between them. This CDR3 reads CASSQGSNPYNEQFF. In DNA form, the CDR3 reads TGCGCCAGCAGCCAGGGGTCTAACCCCTACAATGAGCAGTTCTTC.

The gene calls are TRBV28 and TRBJ2-1; 16 bases are shared with TRBD2. The CDR3 extends over 19 amino acids. The V and J ends lost 7 bases and 4 bases, in that order; junction bases with no gene match: 13. Germline CDR1 is MDHEN and CDR2 is SYDVKM. The CDR3 DNA reads TGTGCCAGCACATCTATGGGGACTAGCGGGAGGGATCCTTACAATGAGCAGTTCTTC. Translating it yields CASTSMGTSGRDPYNEQFF.

This clone was recorded a few times. The V gene is TRBV7-2, the J gene TRBJ2-7, with D hard to call. V lost 5 bases and J lost 6, with 14 bases in between. CDR1 is SGHTA and CDR2 is FQGNSA in the germline V gene. There are 13 residues in the CDR3. The CDR3 sequence is CASSARSPLEQYF. CDR3 nucleotides: TGTGCCAGCAGCGCGCGGTCTCCCCTCGAGCAGTACTTC.

CDR3 nucleotides: TGCAGCGTTGGAAGGGGCGGAGGTAATGAAAAACTGTTTTTT. Protein product: CSVGRGGGNEKLFF. The chain employs TRBV29-1 and TRBJ1-4, with a possible D match to TRBD1 (5 bases). The CDR3 covers 14 residues. The ends were cut back, 4 bases at V and 4 bases at J, with 13 bases in the middle. In germline, CDR1 is SQVTM, CDR2 ANQGSEA.

This clone was observed a few times. This CDR3 reads CASSIVGPQPDEQYF. The DNA for the CDR3 is TGTGCCAGTAGTATAGTCGGACCTCAACCCGACGAGCAGTACTTC. This rearrangement joins TRBV19 to TRBJ2-7, with D unresolved. Trimming removed 1 base at V and 5 bases at J, with 15 bases between. The CDR3 runs to 15 residues. Germline assignment: CDR1 LNHDA and CDR2 SQIVND (reference sequence).

This sequence joins TRBV6-6 and TRBJ2-3, with a possible D match to TRBD2 (7 bases). The ends were cut back, 11 bases at V and 7 bases at J, with 19 bases in the middle. The CDR3 has 13 amino acids. The V gene's germline CDR1 is MNHNY and CDR2 SVGAGI (reference sequence). CDR3 in DNA: TGTGCCGGGCGAGACAGGCGGGGGTATACGCAGTATTTT. It encodes CAGRDRRGYTQYF.

CDR3 nucleotide sequence: TGTGCCAGCAGCTTACCTAGCTCCTACGAGCAGTACTTC. Encoded protein: CASSLPSSYEQYF. The chain joins TRBV11-2 to TRBJ2-7; the D is unclear. This CDR3 is 13 amino acids long. Between the trimmed V and J ends, which lost 2 bases and 0 bases, there was a span of 5 bases. Germline loops: CDR1 SGHAT, CDR2 FQNNGV.

V is TRBV5-1 and J is TRBJ1-5, with 10 bases identical to TRBD1. The J segment lost 8 bases and the V segment lost 2 bases, leaving 22 bases of the junction unmatched. Germline CDR1 reads SGHRS; CDR2 reads YFSETQ. There are 20 residues in the CDR3. The DNA for the CDR3 is TGCGCCAGCAGCTTCTTCCCCGGAGGCCTGGACAGGGGGGTTAGGGAGCCCCAGCATTTT. Protein: CASSFFPGGLDRGVREPQHF.

The chain employs TRBV18 and TRBJ2-7; D is unclear. Trimming left V 6 bases short and J 6 bases short, with 18 bases between. The germline gives CDR1 KGHSH, CDR2 LQKENI. The CDR3 has 14 amino acids. In nucleotides, the CDR3 is TGTGCCAGCTCGCTCACTGTAGGACCGGCCGAGCAGTACTTC. Protein sequence: CASSLTVGPAEQYF.

This rearrangement joins TRBV24-1 to TRBJ1-5; D is uncertain. The germline gives CDR1 KGHDR, CDR2 SFDVKD. The CDR3 runs to 14 residues. The germline V and J ends were trimmed by 4 bases and 1 base, with 7 bases remaining between them. CDR3 residues: CATSDLDSNQPQHF. The CDR3 coding sequence is TGTGCCACCAGTGACCTGGACAGCAATCAGCCCCAGCATTTT.

V is TRBV28 and J is TRBJ1-2; D perhaps matches TRBD1 (5 bases). CDR3 length: 13 residues. V was clipped by 3 bases and J by 6 bases, with 11 bases between them. In germline, CDR1 is MDHEN, CDR2 SYDVKM. CDR3 in amino acids: CASSLAGTHGYTF. Written as DNA, the CDR3 is TGTGCCAGCAGTTTGGCAGGGACCCATGGCTACACCTTC.

The chain joins TRBV24-1 to TRBJ2-1; 12 nucleotides agree with TRBD2. Germline V gene data show CDR1 as KGHDR and CDR2 as SFDVKD. CDR3 length equals 16 residues. V trimming: 3 bases; J trimming: 5 bases; junction bases outside the gene matches: 4. CDR3 amino acids: CATSDLAGGRDNEQFF. The CDR3 DNA reads as TGTGCCACCAGTGATCTAGCGGGAGGGCGGGACAATGAGCAGTTCTTC.